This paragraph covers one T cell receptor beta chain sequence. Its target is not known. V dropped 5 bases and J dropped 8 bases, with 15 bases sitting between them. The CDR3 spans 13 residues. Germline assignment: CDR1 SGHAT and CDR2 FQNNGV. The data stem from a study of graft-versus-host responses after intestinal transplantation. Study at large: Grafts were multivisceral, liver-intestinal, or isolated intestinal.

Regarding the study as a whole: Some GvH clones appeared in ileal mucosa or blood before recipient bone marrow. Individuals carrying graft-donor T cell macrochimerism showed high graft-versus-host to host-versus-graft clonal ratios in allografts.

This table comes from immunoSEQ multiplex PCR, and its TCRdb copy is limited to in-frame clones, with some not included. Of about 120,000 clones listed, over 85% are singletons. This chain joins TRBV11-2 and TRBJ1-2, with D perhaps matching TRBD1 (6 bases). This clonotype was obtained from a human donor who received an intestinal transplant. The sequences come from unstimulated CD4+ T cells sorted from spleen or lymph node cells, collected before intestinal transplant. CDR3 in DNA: TGTGCCAGCAGCCATGACAGGAGGGGAGGCTACACCTTC. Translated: CASSHDRRGGYTF. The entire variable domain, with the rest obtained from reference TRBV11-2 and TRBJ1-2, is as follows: EAGVAQSPRYKIIEKRQSVAFWCNPISGHATLYWYQQILGQGPKLLIQFQNNGVVDDSQLPKDRFSAERLKGVDSTLKIQPAKLEDSAVYLCASSHDRRGGYTFGSGTRLTVV.